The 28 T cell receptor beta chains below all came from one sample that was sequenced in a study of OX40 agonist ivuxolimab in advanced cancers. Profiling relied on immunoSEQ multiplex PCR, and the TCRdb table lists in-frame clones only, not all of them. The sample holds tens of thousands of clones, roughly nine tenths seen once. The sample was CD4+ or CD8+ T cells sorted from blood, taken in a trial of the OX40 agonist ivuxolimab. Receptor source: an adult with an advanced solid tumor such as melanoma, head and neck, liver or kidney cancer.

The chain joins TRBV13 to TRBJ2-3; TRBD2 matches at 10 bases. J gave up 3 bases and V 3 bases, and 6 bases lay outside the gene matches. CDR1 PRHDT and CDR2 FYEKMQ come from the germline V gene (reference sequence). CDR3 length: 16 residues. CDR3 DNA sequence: TGTGCCAGCAGCTTGTCTAGCGGGAGTTTGACAGATACGCAGTATTTT. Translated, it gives CASSLSSGSLTDTQYF.

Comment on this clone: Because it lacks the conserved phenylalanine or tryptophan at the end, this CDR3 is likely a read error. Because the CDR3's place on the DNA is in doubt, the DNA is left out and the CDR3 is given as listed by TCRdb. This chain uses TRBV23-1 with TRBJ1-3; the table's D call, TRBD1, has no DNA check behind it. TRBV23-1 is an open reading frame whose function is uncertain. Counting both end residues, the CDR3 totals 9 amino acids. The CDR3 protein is CASSQPQVL.

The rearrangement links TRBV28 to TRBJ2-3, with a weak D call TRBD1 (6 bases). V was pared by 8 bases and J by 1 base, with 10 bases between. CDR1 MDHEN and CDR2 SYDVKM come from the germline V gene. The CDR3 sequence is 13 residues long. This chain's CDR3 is CASRTVGTDTQYF. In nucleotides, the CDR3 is TGTGCCAGCCGGACAGTAGGCACAGATACGCAGTATTTT.

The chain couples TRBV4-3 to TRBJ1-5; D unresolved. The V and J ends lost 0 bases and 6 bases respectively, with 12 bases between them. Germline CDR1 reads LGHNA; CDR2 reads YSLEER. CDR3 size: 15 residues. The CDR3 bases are TGCGCCAGCAGCCAAGATCCCGTCTCAGGTCAGCCCCAGCATTTT. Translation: CASSQDPVSGQPQHF.

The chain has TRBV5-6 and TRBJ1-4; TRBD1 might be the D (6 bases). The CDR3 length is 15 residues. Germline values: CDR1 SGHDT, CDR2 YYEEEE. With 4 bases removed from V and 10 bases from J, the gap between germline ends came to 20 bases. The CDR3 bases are TGTGCCAGCAGCACTCTTCAGGCAGGAGGGGGAAAACTGTTTTTT. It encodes CASSTLQAGGGKLFF. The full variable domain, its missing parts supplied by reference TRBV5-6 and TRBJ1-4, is DAGVTQSPTHLIKTRGQQVTLRCSPKSGHDTVSWYQQALGQGPQFIFQYYEEEERQRGNFPDRFSGHQFPNYSSELNVNALLLGDSALYLCASSTLQAGGGKLFFGSGTQLSVL.

The DNA for the CDR3 is TGTGCCAGCAGCGTGCACACCGGGGAGCTGTTTTTT. Translating gives CASSVHTGELFF. J is TRBJ2-2 and V is TRBV9; D unresolved. This CDR3 spans 12 amino acids. With 2 bases removed from V and 3 bases from J, the gap between germline ends came to 2 bases. The germline V gene has CDR1 SGDLS and CDR2 YYNGEE.

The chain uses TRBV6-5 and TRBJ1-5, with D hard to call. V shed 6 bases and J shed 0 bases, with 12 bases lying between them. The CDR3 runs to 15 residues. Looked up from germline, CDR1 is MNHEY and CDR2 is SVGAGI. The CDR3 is CASRDQEYSNQPQHF. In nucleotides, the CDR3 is TGTGCCAGCAGAGACCAGGAATATAGCAATCAGCCCCAGCATTTT.

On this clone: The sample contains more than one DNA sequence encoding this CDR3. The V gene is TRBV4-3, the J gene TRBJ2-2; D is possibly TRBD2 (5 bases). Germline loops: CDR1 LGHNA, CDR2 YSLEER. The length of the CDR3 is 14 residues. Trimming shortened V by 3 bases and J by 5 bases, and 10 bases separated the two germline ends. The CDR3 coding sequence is TGCGCCAGCAGCCAGACGACGGGGACCGGGGAGCTGTTTTTT. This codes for CASSQTTGTGELFF.

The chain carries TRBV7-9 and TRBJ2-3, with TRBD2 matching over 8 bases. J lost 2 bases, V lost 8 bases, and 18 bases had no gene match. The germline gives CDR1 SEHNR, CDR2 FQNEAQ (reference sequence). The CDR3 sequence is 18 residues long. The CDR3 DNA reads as TGTGCCAGCGAATCCCCGAGGGCTCTAGCGGGCCCCACAGATACGCAGTATTTT. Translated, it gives CASESPRALAGPTDTQYF. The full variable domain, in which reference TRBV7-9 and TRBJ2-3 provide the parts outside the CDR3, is DTGVSQNPRHKITKRGQNVTFRCDPISEHNRLYWYRQTLGQGPEFLTYFQNEAQLEKSRLLSDRFSAERPKGSFSTLEIQRTEQGDSAMYLCASESPRALAGPTDTQYFGPGTRLTVL.

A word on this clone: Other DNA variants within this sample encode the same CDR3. The chain's CDR3 is CASSQDREETQYF. The CDR3 nucleotides are TGCGCCAGCAGCCAAGACAGGGAAGAGACCCAGTACTTC. V usage is TRBV4-1 and J usage is TRBJ2-5; TRBD1 is a possible D gene (5 bases). The CDR3 length is 13 residues. V dropped 0 bases and J dropped 3 bases, with 5 bases sitting between them. Germline V lookup: CDR1 MGHRA, CDR2 YSYEKL.

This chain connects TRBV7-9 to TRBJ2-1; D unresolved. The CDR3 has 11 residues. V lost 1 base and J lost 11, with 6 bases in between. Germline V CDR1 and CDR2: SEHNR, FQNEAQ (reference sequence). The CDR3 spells CASSLGEQQFF. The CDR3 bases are TGTGCCAGCAGCTTAGGGGAACAGCAGTTCTTC.

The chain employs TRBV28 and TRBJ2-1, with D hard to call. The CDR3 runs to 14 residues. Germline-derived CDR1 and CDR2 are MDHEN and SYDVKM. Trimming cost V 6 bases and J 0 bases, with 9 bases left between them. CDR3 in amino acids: CASRTMSSYNEQFF. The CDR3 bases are TGTGCCAGCAGAACCATGAGCTCCTACAATGAGCAGTTCTTC. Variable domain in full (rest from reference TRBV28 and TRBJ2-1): DVKVTQSSRYLVKRTGEKVFLECVQDMDHENMFWYRQDPGLGLRLIYFSYDVKMKEKGDIPEGYSVSREKKERFSLILESASTNQTSMYLCASRTMSSYNEQFFGPGTRLTVL.

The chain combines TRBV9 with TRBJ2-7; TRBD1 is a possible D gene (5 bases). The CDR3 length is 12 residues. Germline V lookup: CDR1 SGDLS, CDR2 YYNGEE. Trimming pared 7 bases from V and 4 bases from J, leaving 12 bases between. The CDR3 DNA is TGTGCCAGCTGCGCCAGGGTATACGAGCAGTACTTC. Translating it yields CASCARVYEQYF. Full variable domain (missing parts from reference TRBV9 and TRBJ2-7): DSGVTQTPKHLITATGQRVTLRCSPRSGDLSVYWYQQSLDQGLQFLIQYYNGEERAKGNILERFSAQQFPDLHSELNLSSLELGDSALYFCASCARVYEQYFGPGTRLTVT.

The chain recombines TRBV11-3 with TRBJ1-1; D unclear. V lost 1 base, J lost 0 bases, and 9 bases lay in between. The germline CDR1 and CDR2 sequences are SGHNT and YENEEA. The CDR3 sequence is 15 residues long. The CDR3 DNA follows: TGTGCCAGCAGCTTAGCGGCGGGTATGAACACTGAAGCTTTCTTT. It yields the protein CASSLAAGMNTEAFF. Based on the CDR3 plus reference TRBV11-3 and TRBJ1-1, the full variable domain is EAGVVQSPRYKIIEKKQPVAFWCNPISGHNTLYWYLQNLGQGPELLIRYENEEAVDDSQLPKDRFSAERLKGVDSTLKIQPAELGDSAVYLCASSLAAGMNTEAFFGQGTRLTVV.

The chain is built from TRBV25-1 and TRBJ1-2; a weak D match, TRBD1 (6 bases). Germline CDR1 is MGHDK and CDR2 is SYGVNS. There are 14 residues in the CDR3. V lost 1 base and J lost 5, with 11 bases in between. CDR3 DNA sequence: TGTGCCAGCAGTGAATGGGGGGGCGGGTATGGCTACACCTTC. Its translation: CASSEWGGGYGYTF.

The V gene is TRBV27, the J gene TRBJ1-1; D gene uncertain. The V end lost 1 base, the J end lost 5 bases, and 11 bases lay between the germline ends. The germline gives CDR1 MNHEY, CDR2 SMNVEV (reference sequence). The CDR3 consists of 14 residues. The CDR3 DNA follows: TGTGCCAGCAGTTTATGGGGAGGAGGTACTGAAGCTTTCTTT. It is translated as CASSLWGGGTEAFF.

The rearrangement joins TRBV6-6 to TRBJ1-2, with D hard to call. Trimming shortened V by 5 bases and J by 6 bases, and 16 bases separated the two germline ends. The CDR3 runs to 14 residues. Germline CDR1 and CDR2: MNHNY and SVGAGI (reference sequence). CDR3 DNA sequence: TGTGCCAGCAGTCTCCTGGGTGGAGCGGATGGCTACACCTTC. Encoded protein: CASSLLGGADGYTF.

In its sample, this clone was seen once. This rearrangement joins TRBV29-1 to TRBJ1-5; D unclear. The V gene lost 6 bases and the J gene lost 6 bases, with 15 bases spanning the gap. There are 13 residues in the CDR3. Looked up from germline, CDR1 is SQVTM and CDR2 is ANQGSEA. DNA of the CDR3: TGCAGCGTGGACCACCTTCGAGGTCAGCCCCAGCATTTT. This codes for CSVDHLRGQPQHF.

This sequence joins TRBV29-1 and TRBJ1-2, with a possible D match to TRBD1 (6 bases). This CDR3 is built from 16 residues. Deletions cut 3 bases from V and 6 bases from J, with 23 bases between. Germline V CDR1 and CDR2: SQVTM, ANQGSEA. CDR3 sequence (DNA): TGCAGCGTTGAGGGGGGGGCGAACGCCGTCCCTAATGGCTACACCTTC. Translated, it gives CSVEGGANAVPNGYTF.

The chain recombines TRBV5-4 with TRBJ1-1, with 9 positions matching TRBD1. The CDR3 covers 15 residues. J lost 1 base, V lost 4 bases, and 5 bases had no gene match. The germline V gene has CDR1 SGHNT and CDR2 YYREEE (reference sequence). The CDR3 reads CASSDLGQGNTEAFF. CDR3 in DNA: TGTGCCAGCAGCGACCTGGGACAGGGGAACACTGAAGCTTTCTTT.

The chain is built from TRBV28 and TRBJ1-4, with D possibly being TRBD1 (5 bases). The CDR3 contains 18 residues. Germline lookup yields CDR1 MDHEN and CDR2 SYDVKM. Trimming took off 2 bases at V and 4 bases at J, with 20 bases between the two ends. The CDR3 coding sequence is TGTGCCAGCAGTTTAAGGGGAGCGGGGCCCGGACTTAATGAAAAACTGTTTTTT. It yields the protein CASSLRGAGPGLNEKLFF.

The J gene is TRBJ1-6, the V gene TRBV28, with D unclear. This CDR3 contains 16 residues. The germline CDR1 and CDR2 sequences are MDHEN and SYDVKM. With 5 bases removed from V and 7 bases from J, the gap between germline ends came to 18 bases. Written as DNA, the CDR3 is TGTGCCAGCAGTACGGTGAGAGAGGCAAGCAATTCACCCCTCCACTTT. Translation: CASSTVREASNSPLHF.

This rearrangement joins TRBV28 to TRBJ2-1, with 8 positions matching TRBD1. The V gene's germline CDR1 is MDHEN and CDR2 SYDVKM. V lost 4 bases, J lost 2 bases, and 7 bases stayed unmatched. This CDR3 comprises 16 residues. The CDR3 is CASSSLDRGPYNEQFF. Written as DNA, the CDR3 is TGTGCCAGCAGTTCCCTCGACAGGGGCCCCTACAATGAGCAGTTCTTC.

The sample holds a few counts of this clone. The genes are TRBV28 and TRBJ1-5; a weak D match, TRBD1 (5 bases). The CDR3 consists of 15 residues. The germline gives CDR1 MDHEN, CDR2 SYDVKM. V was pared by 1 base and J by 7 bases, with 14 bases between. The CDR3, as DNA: TGTGCCAGCAGTTTATCCGGAGACAGTAACCAGCCCCAGCATTTT. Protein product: CASSLSGDSNQPQHF.

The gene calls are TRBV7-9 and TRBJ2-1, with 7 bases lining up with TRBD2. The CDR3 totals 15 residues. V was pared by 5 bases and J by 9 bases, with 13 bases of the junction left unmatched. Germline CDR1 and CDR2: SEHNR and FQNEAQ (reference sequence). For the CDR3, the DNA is TGTGCCAGCAGCCTCCTCGGGGGGAGTAGGGTTGAGCAGTTCTTC. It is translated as CASSLLGGSRVEQFF.

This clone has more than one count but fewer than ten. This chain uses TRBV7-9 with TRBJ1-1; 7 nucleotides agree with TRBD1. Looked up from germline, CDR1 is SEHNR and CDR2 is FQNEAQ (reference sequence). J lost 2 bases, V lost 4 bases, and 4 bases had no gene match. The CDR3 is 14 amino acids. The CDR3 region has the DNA TGTGCCAGCAGCTATTCAGGGGGAAACACTGAAGCTTTCTTT. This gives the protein CASSYSGGNTEAFF.

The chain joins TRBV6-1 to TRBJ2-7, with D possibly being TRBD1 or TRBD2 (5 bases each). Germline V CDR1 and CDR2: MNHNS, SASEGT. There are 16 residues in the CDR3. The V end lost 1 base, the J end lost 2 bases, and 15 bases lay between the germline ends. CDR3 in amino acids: CASSEGGRPRPYEQYV. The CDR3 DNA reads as TGTGCCAGCAGTGAAGGGGGACGGCCGAGGCCCTACGAGCAGTACGTC.

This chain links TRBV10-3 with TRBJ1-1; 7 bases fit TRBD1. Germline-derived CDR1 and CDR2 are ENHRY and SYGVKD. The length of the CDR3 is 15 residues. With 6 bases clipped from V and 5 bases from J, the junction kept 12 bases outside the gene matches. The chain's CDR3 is CAISVGQGGHTEAFF. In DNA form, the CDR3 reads TGTGCCATCAGCGTGGGTCAGGGGGGCCATACTGAAGCTTTCTTT.